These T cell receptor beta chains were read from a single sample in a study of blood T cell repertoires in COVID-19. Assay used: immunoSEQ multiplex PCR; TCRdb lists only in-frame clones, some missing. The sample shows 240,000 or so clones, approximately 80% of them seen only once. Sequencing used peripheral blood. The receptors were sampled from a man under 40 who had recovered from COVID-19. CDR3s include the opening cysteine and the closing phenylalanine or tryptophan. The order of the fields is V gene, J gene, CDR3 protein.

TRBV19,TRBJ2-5,CASSEDRGEETQYF
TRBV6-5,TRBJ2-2,CASSWDTITGELFF
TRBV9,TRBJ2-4,CASSVGGPDRTKNIQYF
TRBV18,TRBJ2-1,CASSPSLAGGNEQFF
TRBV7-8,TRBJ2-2,CASSSLAATGELFF
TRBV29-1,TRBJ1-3,CSVEERASKNTIYF
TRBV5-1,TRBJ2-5,CASSPWTGRVQETQYF
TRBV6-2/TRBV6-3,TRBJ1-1,CASSYGTGRAEAFF
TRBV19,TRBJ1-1,CASSKQGMNTEAFF
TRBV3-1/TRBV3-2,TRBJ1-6,CASSPGQGTSPLHF
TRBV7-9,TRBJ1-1,CASSPQTGGIEAFF
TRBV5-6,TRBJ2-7,CASSLLDRENYEQYF
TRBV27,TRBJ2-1,CASSLSLGSGGGYSYNEQFF
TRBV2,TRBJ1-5,CASSPDWDQPQHF
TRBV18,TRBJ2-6,CASSSTVSGANVLTF
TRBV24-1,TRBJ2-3,CATSDGTNTDTQYF
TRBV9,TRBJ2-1,CASSALAGGYNEQFF
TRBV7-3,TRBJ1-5,CASRQTAGQGAPGNQPQHF
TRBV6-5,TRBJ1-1,CASSYSMSGGPPEAFF
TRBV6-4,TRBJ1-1,CASSDQGQGRSEAFF
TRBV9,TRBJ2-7,CASSVEEGRSDEQYF
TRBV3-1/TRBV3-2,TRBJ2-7,CASSRHAGFAEQYF
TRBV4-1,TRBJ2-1,CASRSLQGADEQFF
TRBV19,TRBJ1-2,CASRRTGGAGYGYTF
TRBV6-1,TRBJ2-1,CASSEAGLAGARSYNEQFF
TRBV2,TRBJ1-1,CVDSAFNTEAFF
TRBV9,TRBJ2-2,CASSAQGQGTGELFF
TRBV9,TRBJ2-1,CASSVLGGLYNEQFF
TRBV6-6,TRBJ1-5,CASSLGQGRNQPQHF
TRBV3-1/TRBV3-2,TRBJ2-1,CASSQVGLAGGGNEQFF
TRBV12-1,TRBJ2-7,CASSQDSGTETYEQYF
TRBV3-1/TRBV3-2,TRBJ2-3,CASSLRDRGSDTQYF
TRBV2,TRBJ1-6,CAQQDRLNSPLHF
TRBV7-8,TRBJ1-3,CASSLGAGSGNTIYF
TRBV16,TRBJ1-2,CASSQGQGNGYTF
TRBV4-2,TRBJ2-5,CASSPGLGQETQYF
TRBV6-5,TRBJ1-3,CATHPEAASGNTIYF
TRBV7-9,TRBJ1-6,CASSLPGGGVGNSPLHF
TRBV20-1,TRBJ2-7,CSASSGTSYEQYF
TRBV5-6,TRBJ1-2,CASSLQGVLGGYTF
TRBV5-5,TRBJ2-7,CASSSEGDSFYEQYF
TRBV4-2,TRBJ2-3,CASRPGGDGDTQYF
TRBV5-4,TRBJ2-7,CASTSPNGYEQYF
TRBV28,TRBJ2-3,CASSQLTGQGIGTDTQYF
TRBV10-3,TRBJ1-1,CAISVQGYTEAFF
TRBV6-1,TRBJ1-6,CASSESTGSGNSPLHF
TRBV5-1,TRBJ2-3,CASSLSTGPAQDTQYF
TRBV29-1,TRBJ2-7,CSVLAGGSYEQYF
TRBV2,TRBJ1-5,CASRLLDRINQPQHF
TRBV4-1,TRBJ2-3,CASSQSTFTDTQYF
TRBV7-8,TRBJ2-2,CASSHHRGRSTGELFF
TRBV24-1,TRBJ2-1,CATSGPGQGLFF
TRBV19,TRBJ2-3,CASSNLAGDLTDTQYF
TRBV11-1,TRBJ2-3,CASKAGRGRTDTQYF